This TCR beta chain was sequenced in a study of T-cell reconstitution after alpha-beta-depleted transplantation in children. The length of the CDR3 is 15 residues. Germline CDR1 and CDR2: SGHKS and YYEKEE (reference sequence). Unmatched junction bases numbered 9, after V lost 4 bases and J lost 7 bases. Unique molecular identifiers featured in how the TCRbeta library was prepared. TCRdb processed the PCR reads anew with MiXCR; each CDR3 protein has one entry. The sample shows more than 550,000 distinct CDR3 sequences, approximately 10% of them seen only once. The receptor was derived from a human donor who donated a stem cell graft to a child with acute myeloid leukemia. The sequencing here drew on PBMCs from the stem cell graft donor, taken from the stem cell graft. V usage is TRBV5-5 and J usage is TRBJ2-4; 9 bases line up with TRBD1. CDR3: CASSPLGGQGNIQYF. The CDR3 nucleotides read TGTGCCAGCAGCCCCCTAGGGGGACAGGGCAACATTCAGTACTTC. Variable domain in full (rest from reference TRBV5-5 and TRBJ2-4): DAGVTQSPTHLIKTRGQQVTLRCSPISGHKSVSWYQQVLGQGPQFIFQYYEKEERGRGNFPDRFSARQFPNYSSELNVNALLLGDSALYLCASSPLGGQGNIQYFGAGTRLSVL.